This entry features one TCR beta chain sequence. The antigen remains undetermined. After transplant, marrow was aspirated from the posterior iliac crest or elsewhere. From germline, CDR1 is MNHEY and CDR2 SMNVEV (reference sequence). Unmatched junction bases numbered 8, after V lost 5 bases and J lost 5 bases. The CDR3 runs 15 residues. The sample originates from a study of graft-versus-host responses after intestinal transplantation. Assay used: immunoSEQ multiplex PCR; TCRdb lists only in-frame clones, some missing. The profile shows just over 15,000 clones, more than 70% of them singletons. Points from the study as a whole: An association linked early post-transplant HvG declines with peak circulating GvH clone levels.

The chain is built from TRBV27 and TRBJ2-5; 10 bases agree with TRBD1. Sequencing was performed on bone marrow, taken roughly 4 months after intestinal transplantation. The sequence was obtained from a human patient who received an intestinal transplant, so some T cells may come from the graft donor. The CDR3 DNA reads TGTGCCAGCAGTACAAAGACAGGGGGCGAGGAGACCCAGTACTTC. Amino acid sequence: CASSTKTGGEETQYF.